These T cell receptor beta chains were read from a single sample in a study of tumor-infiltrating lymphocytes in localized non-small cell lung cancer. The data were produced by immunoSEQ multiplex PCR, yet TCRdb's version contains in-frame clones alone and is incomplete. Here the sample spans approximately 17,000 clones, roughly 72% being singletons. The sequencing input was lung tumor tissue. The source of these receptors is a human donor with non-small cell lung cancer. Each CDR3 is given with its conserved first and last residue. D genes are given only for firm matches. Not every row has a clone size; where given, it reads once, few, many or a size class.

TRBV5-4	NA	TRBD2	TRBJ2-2	TGTGCCAGCAGCTTGCGGGGGGGGAACACCGGGGAGCTGTTTTTT	CASSLRGGNTGELFF
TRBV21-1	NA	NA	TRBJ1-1	TGTGCCAGCAGCCCCTGGGGTGACAGCAGACTGAACACTGAAGCTTTCTTT	CASSPWGDSRLNTEAFF
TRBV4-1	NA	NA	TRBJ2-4	TGCGCCAGCAGCCATCCAACGCGGACTTCAGCCAAAAACATTCAGTACTTC	CASSHPTRTSAKNIQYF
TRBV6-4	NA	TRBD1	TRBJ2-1	TGTGCCAGCAGTTACCCAGGACAGGGGGCGGACAATGAGCAGTTCTTC	CASSYPGQGADNEQFF
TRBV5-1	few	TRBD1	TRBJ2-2	TGCGCCAGCAGCTTGACCGGGACAGGGGTCCGAGGGGCGGCCGGGGAGCTGTTTTTT	CASSLTGTGVRGAAGELFF
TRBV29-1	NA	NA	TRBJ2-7	TGCAGCGCCACTGGGGGGACCTACGAGCAGTACTTC	CSATGGTYEQYF
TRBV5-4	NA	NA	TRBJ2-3	TGTGCCAGCAGCTTTATGGTAGCGGACACAGATACGCAGTATTTT	CASSFMVADTDTQYF
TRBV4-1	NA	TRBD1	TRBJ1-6	TGCGCCAGCAGCCATCCGGGACAGGGCGGTTCACCCCTCCACTTT	CASSHPGQGGSPLHF
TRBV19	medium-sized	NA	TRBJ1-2	TGTGCCAGTAGTATAGATGCAGGGTGGCTTGATGGCTACACCTTC	CASSIDAGWLDGYTF
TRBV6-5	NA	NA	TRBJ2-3	TGTGCCAGCAGTTACTCGTGGACGGATACGCAGTATTTT	CASSYSWTDTQYF
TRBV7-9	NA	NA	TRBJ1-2	TGTGCCAGCAGCTTAACGACAGCTAACTATGGCTACACCTTC	CASSLTTANYGYTF
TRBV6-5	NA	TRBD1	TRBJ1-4	TGTGCCAGCAGGTTACAGGGGGCAGGTGAAAAACTGTTTTTT	CASRLQGAGEKLFF
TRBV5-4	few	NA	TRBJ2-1	TGTGCCAGCAGCTCTAGCTATGCTGAGCAGTTCTTC	CASSSSYAEQFF
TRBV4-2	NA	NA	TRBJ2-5	TGTGCCAGCAGCCAAAAATGGGAGACCCAGTACTTC	CASSQKWETQYF
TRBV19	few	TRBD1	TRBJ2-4	TGTGCCAGTAGTATCGGACAGGTCATTCAGTACTTC	CASSIGQVIQYF
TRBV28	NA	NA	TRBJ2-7	TGTGCCAGCAGCACAGACGGGGGCGGGTACGAGCAGTACTTC	CASSTDGGGYEQYF
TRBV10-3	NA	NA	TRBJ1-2	TGTGCCATCGGCCAGGCCCCTGAGGATGGCTACACCTTC	CAIGQAPEDGYTF
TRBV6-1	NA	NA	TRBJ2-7	TGTGCCAGCAGTGATGCAGGGAGGGGGGTATCCTACGAGCAGTACTTC	CASSDAGRGVSYEQYF
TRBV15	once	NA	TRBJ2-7	TGTGCCGACAGAGACGAGCAGTACTTC	CADRDEQYF
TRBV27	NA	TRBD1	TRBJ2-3	TGTGCCAGCAGTCTCGGGACAGCCCCCACAGATACGCAGTATTTT	CASSLGTAPTDTQYF
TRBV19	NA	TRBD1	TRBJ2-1	TGTGCCAGTAGTAGGGGACAGGGGAATGAGCAGTTCTTC	CASSRGQGNEQFF
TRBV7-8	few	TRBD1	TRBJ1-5	TGTGCCAGCAGCTTTAGGACAGGGTCGAATCAGCCCCAGCATTTT	CASSFRTGSNQPQHF
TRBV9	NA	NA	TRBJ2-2	TGTGCCAGCAGCGTAGCGGGGACCGGGGAGCTGTTTTTT	CASSVAGTGELFF
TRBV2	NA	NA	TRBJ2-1	TGTGCCAGCAGTGTATCGGCGGCCCCACGGGAGTTCTTC	CASSVSAAPREFF
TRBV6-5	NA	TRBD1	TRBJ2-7	TGTGCCAGCAGTTACAAACTGACAGGGAAGGGCTACGAGCAGTACTTC	CASSYKLTGKGYEQYF
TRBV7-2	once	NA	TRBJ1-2	TGTGCCAGCAGCCCGGCCCGGAGTCATAACTATGGCTACACCTTC	CASSPARSHNYGYTF
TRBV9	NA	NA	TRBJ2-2	TGTGCCAGCAGCGTAGAGTCCAGGAACACCGGGGAGCTGTTTTTT	CASSVESRNTGELFF
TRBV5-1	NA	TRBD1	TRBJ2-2	TGCGCCAGCAGCTTCTCCCGACAGGGAAGGGCCGGGGAGCTGTTTTTT	CASSFSRQGRAGELFF
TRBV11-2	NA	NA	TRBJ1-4	TGTGCCAGCAGCTTAAGGCAGGGTGTAGGAAAACTGTTTTTT	CASSLRQGVGKLFF
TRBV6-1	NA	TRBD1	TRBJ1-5	TGTGCCAGCGCTCCGGGACAGGGGGTCCAGCCCCAGCATTTT	CASAPGQGVQPQHF
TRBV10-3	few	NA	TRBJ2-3	TGTGCCATCAGTGACGGGATAACCACAGATACGCAGTATTTT	CAISDGITTDTQYF
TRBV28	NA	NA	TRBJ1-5	TGTGCCAGCAGTTCGGGAGGAGCTAATAGCAATCAGCCCCAGCATTTT	CASSSGGANSNQPQHF